This TCR beta chain was observed in a study of cytomegalovirus exposure and HLA in healthy donors. Whole-study context: Sequencing of around 200 million T cells in an earlier analysis found some 100 million unique TCR beta sequences.

The study's findings and limits: It was confirmed in vitro that three of the CMV-associated chains were specific for CMV antigens. In a later analysis, common viral pathogens appeared linked to several of the most significant clusters.

PCR involved 60 Vbeta and 13 Jbeta primers. The data were produced by immunoSEQ multiplex PCR, yet TCRdb's version contains in-frame clones alone and is incomplete. Counted here are about 130,000 clones, approximately 80% occurring once; the ten biggest clones make up roughly 13%. Details on this clone: Its antigen is unknown.

These donors counted as nominally healthy when sampled, but unrecorded immune exposures were likely. The sample comprised PBMCs. This receptor was taken from a woman in her 40s in good health and CMV-seropositive.

CDR3 amino acids: CASSLSGGGTDTQYF. DNA of the CDR3: TGTGCCAGCAGCTTGTCAGGAGGGGGCACAGATACGCAGTATTTT. The chain combines TRBV5-6 with TRBJ2-3, with D perhaps matching TRBD2 (6 bases). V dropped 1 base and J dropped 1 base, with 10 bases sitting between them. The CDR3 runs to 15 residues. Germline V gene lookup returns CDR1 SGHDT and CDR2 YYEEEE.